The 2 T cell receptor beta chains presented below share a single source sample, sequenced in a study of shared T cell receptors in the human thymus. Sequencing used immunoSEQ multiplex PCR; TCRdb keeps in-frame clones, though not all of them. The data contain 640,000 or so clones, around 87% of them singletons. This sample was shared with a second study, whose subject was human thymus T cells.

Sequenced input: thymocytes. Receptors originate from a boy under two years old with a congenital heart defect.

The J gene is TRBJ1-1, the V gene TRBV6-5; TRBD1 matches 7 bases. V was clipped by 2 bases and J by 1 base; unmatched bases: 1. The CDR3 loop spans 14 amino acids. Germline V gene lookup returns CDR1 MNHEY and CDR2 SVGAGI. As DNA, the CDR3 is TGTGCCAGCAGTTACCGGGACAGGAACACTGAAGCTTTCTTT. Translating it yields CASSYRDRNTEAFF.

The rearrangement uses TRBV27 and TRBJ2-7, with TRBD1 matching over 7 bases. The germline CDR1 and CDR2 sequences are MNHEY and SMNVEV (reference sequence). There are 17 residues in the CDR3. The V and J ends lost 0 bases and 1 base, in that order; junction bases with no gene match: 9. CDR3 in amino acids: CASSLSLFRDRSYEQYF. In nucleotides, the CDR3 is TGTGCCAGCAGTTTATCGTTATTCCGGGACAGATCCTACGAGCAGTACTTC.